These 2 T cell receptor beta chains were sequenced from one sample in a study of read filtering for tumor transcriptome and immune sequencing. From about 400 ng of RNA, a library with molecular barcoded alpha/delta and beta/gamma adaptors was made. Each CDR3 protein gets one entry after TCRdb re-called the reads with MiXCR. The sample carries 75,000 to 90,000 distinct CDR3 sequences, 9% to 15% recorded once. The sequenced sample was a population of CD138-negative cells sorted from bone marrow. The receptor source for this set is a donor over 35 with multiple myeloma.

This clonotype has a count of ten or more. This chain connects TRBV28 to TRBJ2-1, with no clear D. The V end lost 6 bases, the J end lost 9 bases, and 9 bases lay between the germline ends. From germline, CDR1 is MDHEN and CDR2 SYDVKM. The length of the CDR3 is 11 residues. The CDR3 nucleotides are TGTGCCAGCAGCGTCCGTAGTGAGCAGTTCTTC. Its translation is CASSVRSEQFF. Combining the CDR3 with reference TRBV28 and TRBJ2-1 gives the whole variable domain DVKVTQSSRYLVKRTGEKVFLECVQDMDHENMFWYRQDPGLGLRLIYFSYDVKMKEKGDIPEGYSVSREKKERFSLILESASTNQTSMYLCASSVRSEQFFGPGTRLTVL.

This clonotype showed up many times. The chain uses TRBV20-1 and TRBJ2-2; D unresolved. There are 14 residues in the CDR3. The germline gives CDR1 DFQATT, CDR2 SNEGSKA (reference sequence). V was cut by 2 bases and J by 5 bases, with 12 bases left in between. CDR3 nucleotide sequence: TGCAGTGCTAGAAGCCGGCAGAAAACCGGGGAGCTGTTTTTT. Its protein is CSARSRQKTGELFF.